What follows are 7 T cell receptor beta chains derived from one specimen sequenced in a study of CD8 T cells in ankylosing spondylitis. TCRdb re-called the 5' RACE reads through MiXCR, storing one row per CDR3 protein. There are over 450,000 distinct CDR3 sequences in the sample; 12% occur only once, and under 7.5% lies in the top ten. These receptors lack a known antigen. Whole-study results and caveats: Made up of fewer than ten highly homologous variants, a TCR beta motif appeared characteristic of ankylosing spondylitis blood.

Sequenced material: blood, either unsorted or a sorted T cell fraction (not recorded which). Every receptor here comes from a male donor with ankylosing spondylitis.

This rearrangement joins TRBV3-1 to TRBJ2-7, with no clear D. Per germline, CDR1 LGHDT and CDR2 YNNKEL (reference sequence). The length of the CDR3 is 13 residues. V was pared by 4 bases and J by 3 bases, with 10 bases between. CDR3 nucleotide sequence: TGTGCCAGCAGCCCCCCGACAAACTACGAGCAGTACTTC. Residues: CASSPPTNYEQYF.

This clonotype came up a few times. The CDR3 sequence is CASSYGQASYNEQFF. The CDR3 DNA follows: TGTGCCAGCAGCTACGGACAGGCCTCCTACAATGAGCAGTTCTTC. The genes are TRBV6-2 or TRBV6-3 and TRBJ2-1; 7 nucleotides match TRBD1. The CDR3 contains 15 residues. V lost 6 bases to trimming and J lost 0 bases; unmatched junction nucleotides: 5. The germline V gene has CDR1 MNHEY and CDR2 SVGEGT.

The chain joins TRBV10-3 to TRBJ1-3; D is undetermined. The CDR3 sequence is 13 residues long. V shed 10 bases and J shed 0 bases, with 10 bases lying between them. Per germline, CDR1 ENHRY and CDR2 SYGVKD. This CDR3 reads CATGPDSGNTIYF. CDR3 coding DNA: TGTGCCACCGGCCCAGACTCTGGAAACACCATATATTTT.

V is TRBV10-1 and J is TRBJ2-2; 10 bases align to TRBD2. In germline, CDR1 is WNHNN, CDR2 SYGVQD (reference sequence). V lost 3 bases to trimming and J lost 6 bases; unmatched junction nucleotides: 7. The CDR3 runs to 16 residues. The CDR3 sequence is CASSDPAGGGSGELFF. CDR3 DNA: TGCGCCAGCAGTGACCCAGCGGGAGGGGGTTCCGGGGAGCTGTTTTTT.

The table lists this clonotype with a few counts. This sequence joins TRBV6-1 and TRBJ2-3; maybe TRBD2 (5 bases). The CDR3 totals 16 residues. Germline V gene data show CDR1 as MNHNS and CDR2 as SASEGT. The germline V and J ends were trimmed by 3 bases and 0 bases, with 13 bases remaining between them. CDR3 in DNA: TGTGCCAGCAGTGACCTTCCGGGATTAAGCACAGATACGCAGTATTTT. Amino acid sequence: CASSDLPGLSTDTQYF.

The table lists this clonotype with many counts. V and J are TRBV5-1 and TRBJ2-7; 7 positions match TRBD1. Germline V CDR1 and CDR2: SGHRS, YFSETQ. CDR3 length: 13 residues. Germline trimming cut 4 bases from V and 3 bases from J; bases unmatched to any gene: 4. CDR3 amino acids: CASSPGQVYEQYF. The CDR3 bases are TGCGCCAGCAGCCCAGGACAGGTCTACGAGCAGTACTTC.

This clonotype has ten or more counts. The gene calls are TRBV5-1 and TRBJ2-2; 9 nucleotides agree with TRBD1. Per germline, CDR1 SGHRS and CDR2 YFSETQ. The CDR3 has 15 residues. V lost 5 bases and J lost 3; bases outside the gene matches: 5. CDR3 amino acids: CASRPGTGYTGELFF. DNA of the CDR3: TGCGCCAGCAGGCCCGGGACAGGGTACACCGGGGAGCTGTTTTTT.